This T cell receptor beta chain emerged from a study of blood T cell repertoires in COVID-19. Study-level background: From the United States, Italy and Spain came samples of acute and convalescent COVID-19. T cells, B-cell-depleted T cells, or PBMCs supplied cDNA or gDNA.

V was clipped by 4 bases and J by 0 bases; unmatched bases: 10. The germline CDR1 and CDR2 sequences are SGHRS and YFSETQ. This CDR3 spans 17 amino acids. Clones were sequenced by immunoSEQ multiplex PCR, and TCRdb holds only the in-frame ones, with some missing. This sample yields about 40,000 clones, of which 60% to 80% are seen a single time; around 30% belongs to the top ten. The V call is TRBV5-1, the J call TRBJ1-1; 9 nucleotides match TRBD1. The sample was peripheral blood. The clonotype was recovered from an older woman with acute or convalescent COVID-19. CDR3 sequence reads: CASSHRTGAKLNTEAFF. DNA of the CDR3: TGCGCCAGCAGCCACCGGACAGGGGCCAAATTGAACACTGAAGCTTTCTTT.